This T cell receptor (beta chain) was recorded in a study of control samples from healthy donors and cancer patients. The CDR3 is 12 residues long. Trimming at V came to 5 bases and at J to 6 bases, leaving 2 bases not matched to a gene. The germline V gene encodes CDR1 GTSNPN and CDR2 SVGIG (reference sequence). Using immunoSEQ multiplex PCR, the repertoire was profiled, and TCRdb retains in-frame clones only, with some absent. The top ten clones hold just over 1% of a sample with some 170,000 clones, nearly 96% of them seen once. The sequence came from a woman between 25 and 40 years old in good health. Input material: blood. This chain connects TRBV30 to TRBJ2-7; 12 bases line up with TRBD2. For the CDR3, the DNA is TGTGCCTGGGGGACTAGCGGGTTCGAGCAGTACTTC. Translated, it gives CAWGTSGFEQYF.